Listed here are 8 T cell receptor beta chains from one sample, sequenced in a study of OX40 agonist ivuxolimab in advanced cancers. The library came from the immunoSEQ multiplex PCR assay. Imported from immuneACCESS, the table was reduced by TCRdb to in-frame sequences with V and J called. These copies leave out some clones; in studies compared against another copy, an unresolved V gene accounts for under half, and the cause of the remainder is not known. Recorded for this sample are roughly 80,000 clones; 86% of them occurred a single time. The biggest ten clones account for about 6.9% of the sample. Sequenced here: CD4+ or CD8+ T cells sorted from blood, sampled in a trial of the OX40 agonist ivuxolimab. These receptor sequences come from an adult with an advanced solid tumor such as melanoma, head and neck, liver or kidney cancer.

The genes are TRBV19 and TRBJ2-3, with D possibly matching TRBD2 (6 bases). The germline CDR1 and CDR2 sequences are LNHDA and SQIVND (reference sequence). The CDR3 is 12 amino acids. V dropped 8 bases and J dropped 6 bases, with 12 bases sitting between them. This chain's CDR3 is CASRGSDDTQYF. CDR3 nucleotides: TGTGCCAGTCGGGGGAGTGATGATACGCAGTATTTT.

The CDR3 DNA follows: TGTGCCAGCAGCTTAGAACTAGCGGGGGAGACCCAGTACTTC. Translation: CASSLELAGETQYF. This sequence joins TRBV7-2 and TRBJ2-5, with 10 bases lining up with TRBD2. V was pared by 1 base and J by 5 bases, with 1 base of the junction left unmatched. There are 14 residues in the CDR3. CDR1 is SGHTA, CDR2 FQGNSA, per germline.

The chain couples TRBV7-2 to TRBJ1-2, with 8 bases aligning to TRBD1. V lost 8 bases to trimming and J lost 0 bases; unmatched junction nucleotides: 5. Germline CDR1 is SGHTA and CDR2 is FQGNSA. CDR3 length: 14 amino acids. Written as DNA, the CDR3 is TGTGCCAGCTCAACAGGGGGGTCTAACTATGGCTACACCTTC. It is translated as CASSTGGSNYGYTF.

In its sample, this clone was seen a few times. This sequence joins TRBV4-1 and TRBJ1-1; the D gene is possibly TRBD1 (5 bases). Germline V gives CDR1 MGHRA, CDR2 YSYEKL. The CDR3 length is 14 residues. Trimming pared 1 base from V and 4 bases from J, leaving 10 bases between. The CDR3 DNA sequence: TGCGCCAGCAGCCAAGGCTGGAGGGGCACTGAAGCTTTCTTT. Its translation is CASSQGWRGTEAFF.

This clone is medium-sized. The gene calls are TRBV4-1 and TRBJ1-6; possible D gene TRBD1, 5 bases. The germline V and J ends were trimmed by 3 bases and 9 bases, with 12 bases remaining between them. Per germline, CDR1 MGHRA and CDR2 YSYEKL. CDR3 length: 14 residues. CDR3 protein: CASSHRDQGSPLHF. The CDR3 bases are TGCGCCAGCAGCCACAGGGATCAGGGTTCACCCCTCCACTTT.

The chain combines TRBV7-2 with TRBJ1-6, with D tentatively TRBD1 (6 bases). Trimming pared 5 bases from V and 4 bases from J, leaving 18 bases between. Germline CDR1 and CDR2: SGHTA and FQGNSA. The CDR3 covers 17 residues. CDR3 sequence: CASSPQGRTVYNSPLHF. The DNA for the CDR3 is TGTGCCAGCAGCCCACAAGGGCGGACAGTATATAATTCACCCCTCCACTTT.

The rearrangement joins TRBV6-5 to TRBJ1-2; D is unresolved. CDR1 and CDR2 from the germline V gene are MNHEY and SVGAGI. Trimming cost V 5 bases and J 8 bases, with 18 bases left between them. The CDR3 is made up of 14 amino acids. CDR3 region: CASSTPTARVGYTF. CDR3 in DNA: TGTGCCAGCAGTACCCCCACAGCTCGGGTCGGCTACACCTTC.

V is TRBV7-9 and J is TRBJ2-7; D perhaps matches TRBD2 (7 bases). Germline V gives CDR1 SEHNR, CDR2 FQNEAQ (reference sequence). The V and J ends lost 5 bases and 6 bases respectively, with 20 bases between them. The CDR3 consists of 15 residues. CDR3 residues: CASSLGDGGRREQYF. The DNA of the CDR3 is TGTGCCAGCAGCCTGGGAGACGGGGGGCGTCGCGAGCAGTACTTC.